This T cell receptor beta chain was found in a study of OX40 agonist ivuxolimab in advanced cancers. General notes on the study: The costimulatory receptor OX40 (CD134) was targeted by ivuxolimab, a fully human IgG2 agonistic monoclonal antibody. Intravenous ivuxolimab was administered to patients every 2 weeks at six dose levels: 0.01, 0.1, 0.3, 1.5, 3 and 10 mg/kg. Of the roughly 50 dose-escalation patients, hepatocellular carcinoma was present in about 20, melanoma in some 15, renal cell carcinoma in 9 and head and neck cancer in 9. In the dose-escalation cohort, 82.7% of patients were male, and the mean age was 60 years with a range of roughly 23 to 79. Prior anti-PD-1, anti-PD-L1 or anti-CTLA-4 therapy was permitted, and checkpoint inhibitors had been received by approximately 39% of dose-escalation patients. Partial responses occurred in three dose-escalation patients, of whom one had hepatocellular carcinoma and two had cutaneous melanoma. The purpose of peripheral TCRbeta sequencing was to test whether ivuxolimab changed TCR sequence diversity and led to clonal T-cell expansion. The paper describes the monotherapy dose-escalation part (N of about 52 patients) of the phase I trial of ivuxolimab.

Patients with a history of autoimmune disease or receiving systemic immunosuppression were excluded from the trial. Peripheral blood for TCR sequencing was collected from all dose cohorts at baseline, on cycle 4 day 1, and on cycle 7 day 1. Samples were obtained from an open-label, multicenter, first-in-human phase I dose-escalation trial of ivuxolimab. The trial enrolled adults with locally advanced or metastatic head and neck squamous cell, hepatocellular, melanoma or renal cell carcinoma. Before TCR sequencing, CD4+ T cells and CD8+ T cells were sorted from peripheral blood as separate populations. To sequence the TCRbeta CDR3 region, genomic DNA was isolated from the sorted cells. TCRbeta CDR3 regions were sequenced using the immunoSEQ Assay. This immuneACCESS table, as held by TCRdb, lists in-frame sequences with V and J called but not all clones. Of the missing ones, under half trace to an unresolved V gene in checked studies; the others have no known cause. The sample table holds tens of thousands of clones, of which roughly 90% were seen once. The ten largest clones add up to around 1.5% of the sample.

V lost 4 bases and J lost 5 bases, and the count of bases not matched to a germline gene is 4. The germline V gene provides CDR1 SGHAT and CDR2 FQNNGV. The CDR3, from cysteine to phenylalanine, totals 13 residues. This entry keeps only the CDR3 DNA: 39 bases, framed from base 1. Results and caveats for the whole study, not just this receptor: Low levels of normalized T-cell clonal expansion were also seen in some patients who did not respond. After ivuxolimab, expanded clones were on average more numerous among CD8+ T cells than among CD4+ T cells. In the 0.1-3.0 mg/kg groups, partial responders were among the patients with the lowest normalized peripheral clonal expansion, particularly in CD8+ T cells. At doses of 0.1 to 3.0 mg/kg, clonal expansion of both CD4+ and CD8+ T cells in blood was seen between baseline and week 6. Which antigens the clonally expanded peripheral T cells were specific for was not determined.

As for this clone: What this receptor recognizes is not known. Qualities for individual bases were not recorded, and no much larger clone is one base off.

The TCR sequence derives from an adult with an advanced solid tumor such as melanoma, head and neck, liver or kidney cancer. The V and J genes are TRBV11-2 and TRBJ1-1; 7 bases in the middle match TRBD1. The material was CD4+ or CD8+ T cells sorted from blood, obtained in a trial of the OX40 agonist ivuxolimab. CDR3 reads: CASSSQGRTEAFF. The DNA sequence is TGTGCCAGCAGCTCACAGGGGCGGACTGAAGCTTTCTTT.